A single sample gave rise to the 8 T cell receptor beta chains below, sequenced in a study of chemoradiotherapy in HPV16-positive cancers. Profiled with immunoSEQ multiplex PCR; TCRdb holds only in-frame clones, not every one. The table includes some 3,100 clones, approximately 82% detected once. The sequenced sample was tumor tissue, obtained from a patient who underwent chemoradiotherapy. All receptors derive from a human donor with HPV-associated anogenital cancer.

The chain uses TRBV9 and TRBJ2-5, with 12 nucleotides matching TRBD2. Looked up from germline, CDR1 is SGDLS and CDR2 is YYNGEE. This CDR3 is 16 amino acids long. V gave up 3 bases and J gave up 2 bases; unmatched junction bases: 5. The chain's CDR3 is CASSATSGRIQETQYF. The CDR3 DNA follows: TGTGCCAGCAGCGCCACTAGCGGGAGGATACAAGAGACCCAGTACTTC.

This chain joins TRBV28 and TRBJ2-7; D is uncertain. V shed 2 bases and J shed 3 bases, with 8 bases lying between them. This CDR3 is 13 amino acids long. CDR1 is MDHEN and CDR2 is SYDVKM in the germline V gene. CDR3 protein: CASSLSEDYEQYF. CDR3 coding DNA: TGTGCCAGCAGTTTAAGCGAGGACTACGAGCAGTACTTC. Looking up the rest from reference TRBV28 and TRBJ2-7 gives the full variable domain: DVKVTQSSRYLVKRTGEKVFLECVQDMDHENMFWYRQDPGLGLRLIYFSYDVKMKEKGDIPEGYSVSREKKERFSLILESASTNQTSMYLCASSLSEDYEQYFGPGTRLTVT.

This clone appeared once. The chain's CDR3 is CASSTDRVTDTQYF. CDR3 sequence (DNA): TGTGCCAGCAGCACTGACAGGGTCACAGATACGCAGTATTTT. The chain combines TRBV7-9 with TRBJ2-3; 7 bases match TRBD1. V was clipped by 5 bases and J by 2 bases; unmatched bases: 4. This CDR3 is built from 14 residues. Per the germline V gene, CDR1 is SEHNR and CDR2 is FQNEAQ (reference sequence). The full variable domain, its missing parts supplied by reference TRBV7-9 and TRBJ2-3, is DTGVSQNPRHKITKRGQNVTFRCDPISEHNRLYWYRQTLGQGPEFLTYFQNEAQLEKSRLLSDRFSAERPKGSFSTLEIQRTEQGDSAMYLCASSTDRVTDTQYFGPGTRLTVL.

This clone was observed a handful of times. The CDR3 protein is CASSLAGGEQYF. The CDR3 DNA is TGTGCCAGCAGCTTGGCAGGGGGCGAGCAGTACTTC. The chain links TRBV7-9 to TRBJ2-7; 7 nucleotides agree with TRBD1. Looked up from germline, CDR1 is SEHNR and CDR2 is FQNEAQ (reference sequence). Losses at the gene ends were 3 bases for V and 6 bases for J; bases not matched to a gene: 2. The CDR3 covers 12 residues.

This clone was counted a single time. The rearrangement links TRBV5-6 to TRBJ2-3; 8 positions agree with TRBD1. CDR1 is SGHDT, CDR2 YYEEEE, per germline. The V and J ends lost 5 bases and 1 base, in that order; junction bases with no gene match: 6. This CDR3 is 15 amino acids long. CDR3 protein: CASSSDRARTDTQYF. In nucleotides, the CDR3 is TGTGCCAGCAGTTCGGACAGGGCTCGCACAGATACGCAGTATTTT.

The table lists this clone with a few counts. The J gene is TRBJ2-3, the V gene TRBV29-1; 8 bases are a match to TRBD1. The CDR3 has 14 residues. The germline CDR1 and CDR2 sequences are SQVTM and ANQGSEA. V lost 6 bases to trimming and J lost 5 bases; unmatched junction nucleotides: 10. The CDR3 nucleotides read TGCAGCGTCGAAAGACAGGGGCTAGGAGATACGCAGTATTTT. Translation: CSVERQGLGDTQYF.

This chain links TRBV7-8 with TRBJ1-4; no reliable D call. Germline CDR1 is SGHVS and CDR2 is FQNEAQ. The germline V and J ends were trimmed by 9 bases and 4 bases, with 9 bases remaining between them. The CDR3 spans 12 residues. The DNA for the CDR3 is TGTGCCAGTTCAAGGGATAATGAAAAACTGTTTTTT. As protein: CASSRDNEKLFF.

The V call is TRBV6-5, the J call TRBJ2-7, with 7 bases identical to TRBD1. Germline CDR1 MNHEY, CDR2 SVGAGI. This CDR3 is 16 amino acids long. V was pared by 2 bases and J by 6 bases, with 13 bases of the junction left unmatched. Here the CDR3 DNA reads TGTGCCAGCAGTTACAGTATGGGACAGAGGGCATCCGAGCAGTACTTC. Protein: CASSYSMGQRASEQYF.